This T cell receptor (beta chain) was identified in a study of T cells in tumors after PD-1 blockade. The table came from immunoSEQ multiplex PCR; TCRdb's copy has only in-frame clones and leaves some out. The table lists 45,000 or so clones, under 85% of them singletons. CDR1 and CDR2 from the germline V gene are SGHDN and FVKESK. The germline V and J ends were trimmed by 5 bases and 0 bases, with 10 bases remaining between them. The CDR3 runs to 14 residues. The sample was PBMCs, taken before anti-PD-1 therapy. This chain links TRBV14 with TRBJ1-2; D possibly corresponds to TRBD1 (6 bases). This receptor was taken from a human donor with advanced basal cell or squamous cell carcinoma (not recorded which). The CDR3 is CASSWTVSNYGYTF. CDR3 in DNA: TGTGCCAGCAGCTGGACAGTATCTAACTATGGCTACACCTTC.